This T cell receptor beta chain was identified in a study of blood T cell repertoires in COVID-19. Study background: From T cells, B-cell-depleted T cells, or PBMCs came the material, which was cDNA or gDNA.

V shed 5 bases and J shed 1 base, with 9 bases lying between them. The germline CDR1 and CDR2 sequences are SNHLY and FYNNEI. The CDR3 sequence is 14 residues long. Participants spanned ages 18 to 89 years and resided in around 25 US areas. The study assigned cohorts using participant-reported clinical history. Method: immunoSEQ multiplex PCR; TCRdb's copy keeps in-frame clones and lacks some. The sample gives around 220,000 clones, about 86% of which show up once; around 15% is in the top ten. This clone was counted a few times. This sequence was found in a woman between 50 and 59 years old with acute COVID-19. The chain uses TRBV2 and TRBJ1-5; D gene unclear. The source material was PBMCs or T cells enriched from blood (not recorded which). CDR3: CASSRQVSNQPQHF. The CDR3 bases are TGTGCCAGCAGTCGGCAGGTGAGCAATCAGCCCCAGCATTTT.